The present entry profiles one TCR beta chain with its context. The target antigen is unknown. This record comes from a study of CD8 T cells in Susac syndrome. RNA, at about 0.5 to 1 ug, was reverse transcribed with random hexamers. With immunoSEQ multiplex PCR, TCR beta CDR3 was amplified across 54 Vbeta and 13 Jbeta. TCRdb re-called the immunoSEQ multiplex PCR reads through MiXCR, storing one row per CDR3 protein. This table has some 100,000 distinct CDR3 sequences, 92% appearing once. Overall study results and limits: As the study acknowledged, the number of individuals in its TCR sequencing and HLA analysis was relatively small.

Trimming took 3 bases from V and 1 from J, leaving 8 bases between them. CDR1 is SGHTA, CDR2 FQGNSA, per germline. The CDR3 is made up of 14 amino acids. TCR beta sequences were obtained from blood CD8+ and CD4+ T cells. This clonotype originated in a human donor in good health. The rearrangement joins TRBV7-2 to TRBJ2-3; D uncertain. The sequenced sample consisted of CD8+ T cells from PBMCs. CDR3 sequence: CASSLKDRTDTQYF. CDR3 coding DNA: TGTGCCAGCAGCTTGAAGGACCGCACAGATACGCAGTATTTT. Supplemented by reference TRBV7-2 and TRBJ2-3, the full variable domain reads GAGVSQSPSNKVTEKGKDVELRCDPISGHTALYWYRQSLGQGLEFLIYFQGNSAPDKSGLPSDRFSAERTGGSVSTLTIQRTQQEDSAVYLCASSLKDRTDTQYFGPGTRLTVL.